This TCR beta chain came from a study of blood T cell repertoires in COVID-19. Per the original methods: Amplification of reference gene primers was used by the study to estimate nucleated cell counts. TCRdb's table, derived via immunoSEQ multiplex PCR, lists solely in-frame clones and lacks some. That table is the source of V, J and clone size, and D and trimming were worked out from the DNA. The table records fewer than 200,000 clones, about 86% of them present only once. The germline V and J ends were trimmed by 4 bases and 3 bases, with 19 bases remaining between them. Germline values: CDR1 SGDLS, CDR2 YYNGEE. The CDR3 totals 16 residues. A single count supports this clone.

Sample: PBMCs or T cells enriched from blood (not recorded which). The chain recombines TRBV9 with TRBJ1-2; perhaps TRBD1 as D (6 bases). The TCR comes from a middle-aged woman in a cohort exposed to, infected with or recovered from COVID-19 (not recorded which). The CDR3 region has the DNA TGTGCCAGCAGCCCACTTGCTTCAGGGGCGGACTATGGCTACACCTTC. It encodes CASSPLASGADYGYTF.